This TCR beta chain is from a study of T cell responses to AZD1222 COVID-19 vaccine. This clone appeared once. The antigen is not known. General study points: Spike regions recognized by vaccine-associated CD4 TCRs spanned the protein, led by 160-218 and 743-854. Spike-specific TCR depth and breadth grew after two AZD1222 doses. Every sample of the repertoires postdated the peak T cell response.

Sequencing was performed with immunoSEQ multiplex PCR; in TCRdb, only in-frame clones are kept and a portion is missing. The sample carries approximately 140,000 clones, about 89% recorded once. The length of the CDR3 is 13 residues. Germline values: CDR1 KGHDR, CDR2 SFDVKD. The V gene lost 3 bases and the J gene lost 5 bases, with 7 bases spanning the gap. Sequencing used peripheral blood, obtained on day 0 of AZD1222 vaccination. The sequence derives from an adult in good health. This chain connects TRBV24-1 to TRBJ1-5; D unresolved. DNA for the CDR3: TGTGCCACCAGTGATACGGCCTATCAGCCCCAGCATTTT. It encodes CATSDTAYQPQHF.